What follows are 18 T cell receptor beta chains derived from one specimen sequenced in a study of T-cell memory formation after mild COVID-19. TCRdb re-derived calls from the 5' RACE reads in MiXCR, one entry per CDR3 protein. The sample carries about 140,000 distinct CDR3 sequences, 13% to 15% recorded once. The sequenced sample was PBMCs or a T cell subset sorted from them (not recorded which). All receptors come from an adult woman who had mild COVID-19 (a few samples of this study predate the infection). Cell type and time point are not known.

Note on this clonotype: At one end, the junction sequence differs from germline, possibly due to a read error. The chain links TRBV9 to TRBJ2-7; D is ambiguous. This CDR3 contains 14 residues. CDR1 is SGDLS and CDR2 is YYNGEE in the germline V gene. As DNA, the CDR3 is TGTGACAGCAGCGTAGCTGCCCAAACCTACGAGCAGTACTTC. Amino acid sequence: CDSSVAAQTYEQYF.

The V call is TRBV5-1, the J call TRBJ1-2; a weak D match, TRBD1 (6 bases). Per germline, CDR1 SGHRS and CDR2 YFSETQ. The ends were cut back, 0 bases at V and 8 bases at J, with 14 bases in the middle. This CDR3 has 14 amino acids. In nucleotides, the CDR3 is TGCGCCAGCAGCTTGGGAACAGGGTTCCCAGGCTACACCTTC. It encodes CASSLGTGFPGYTF.

This clonotype was detected only a few times. V and J are TRBV6-5 and TRBJ2-7; TRBD2 agrees at 12 bases. V was clipped by 6 bases and J by 2 bases; unmatched bases: 2. Germline CDR1 is MNHEY and CDR2 is SVGAGI. CDR3 length equals 14 residues. Here the CDR3 DNA reads TGTGCCAGCAGACTAGCGGGGGGACCCTACGAGCAGTACTTC. It yields the protein CASRLAGGPYEQYF.

Remarks on this clonotype: With a much larger clone just one base away, this may be a read error. This chain uses TRBV5-1 with TRBJ1-1; 8 bases agree with TRBD1. There are 16 residues in the CDR3. After removal of 4 bases from V and 1 base from J, the junction contained 9 bases not matched to a gene. The germline V gene encodes CDR1 SGHRS and CDR2 YFSETQ. CDR3 protein: CASSQRPGTGNTEAFF. The CDR3 nucleotides are TGCGCCAGCAGCCAGAGGCCCGGGACAGGGAACACTGAAGCTTTCTTT.

The chain has TRBV5-1 and TRBJ2-5; 9 positions match TRBD2. There are 16 residues in the CDR3. V lost 0 bases, J lost 7 bases, and 10 bases stayed unmatched. Germline V gene data show CDR1 as SGHRS and CDR2 as YFSETQ. The CDR3 region is CASSLGAASGDGTQYF. The CDR3 DNA follows: TGCGCCAGCAGCTTGGGGGCCGCTAGCGGGGATGGGACCCAGTACTTC. The whole variable domain, remainder taken from reference TRBV5-1 and TRBJ2-5, is KAGVTQTPRYLIKTRGQQVTLSCSPISGHRSVSWYQQTPGQGLQFLFEYFSETQRNKGNFPGRFSGRQFSNSRSEMNVSTLELGDSALYLCASSLGAASGDGTQYFGPGTRLLVL.

This clonotype was observed a handful of times. The chain carries TRBV6-1 and TRBJ1-6; D is undetermined. The germline V gene encodes CDR1 MNHNS and CDR2 SASEGT. This CDR3 spans 17 amino acids. V gave up 9 bases and J gave up 4 bases, with 22 bases separating them. The CDR3 nucleotides read TGTGCCAGTCAAAACGAGTTTCGAATGACGTATAATTCACCCCTCCACTTT. It translates to CASQNEFRMTYNSPLHF.

This clonotype was seen more than once but under ten times. The genes are TRBV30 and TRBJ1-1; D unclear. The CDR3 is 14 amino acids. Trimming removed 3 bases from V and 4 bases from J, with 15 bases in between. Germline V CDR1 and CDR2: GTSNPN, SVGIG (reference sequence). CDR3 in DNA: TGTGCCTGGAGGCGGGCTATTTCGGGCACTGAAGCTTTCTTT. Amino acid sequence: CAWRRAISGTEAFF.

This clonotype was seen repeatedly, ten times or more. The chain combines TRBV16 with TRBJ2-1, with D possibly being TRBD1 (6 bases). V lost 2 bases and J 0 bases, leaving 8 bases between the germline ends. The CDR3 consists of 15 residues. CDR1 and CDR2 (germline): KGHSY, FQNENV. The CDR3 loop is CASSQTGSSYNEQFF. In DNA form, the CDR3 reads TGTGCCAGCAGCCAAACAGGGAGCTCCTACAATGAGCAGTTCTTC.

The chain has TRBV10-3 and TRBJ2-7; the match to TRBD1 covers 9 bases. Germline CDR1 is ENHRY and CDR2 is SYGVKD. The junction had 9 bases not matched to a gene; V was cut back by 9 bases and J by 3 bases. CDR3 length: 14 residues. CDR3 region: CAIRGQGKVYEQYF. Written as DNA, the CDR3 is TGTGCCATTCGCGGACAGGGGAAGGTCTACGAGCAGTACTTC.

The chain carries TRBV29-1 and TRBJ2-1, with TRBD1 matching 7 bases. V lost 1 base and J lost 7; bases outside the gene matches: 13. The CDR3 loop spans 16 amino acids. CDR1 and CDR2 from the germline V gene are SQVTM and ANQGSEA. The CDR3 spells CSVEGTPGQPRNEQFF. The CDR3 DNA sequence: TGCAGCGTTGAAGGGACCCCGGGACAGCCAAGGAATGAGCAGTTCTTC.

With respect to this clonotype: One junction end disagrees with the germline gene, perhaps due to a read error. V is TRBV14 and J is TRBJ2-1; TRBD1 matches at 8 bases. The germline gives CDR1 SGHDN, CDR2 FVKESK. The length of the CDR3 is 15 residues. This CDR3 is CDSSQVDRVYNEQFF. CDR3 coding DNA: TGTGACAGCAGCCAGGTGGACAGGGTTTACAATGAGCAGTTCTTC. The full variable domain, completed using reference TRBV14 and TRBJ2-1, is EAGVTQFPSHSVIEKGQTVTLRCDPISGHDNLYWYRRVMGKEIKFLLHFVKESKQDESGMPNNRFLAERTGGTYSTLKVQPAELEDSGVYFCDSSQVDRVYNEQFFGPGTRLTVL.

This clonotype turned up a few times. The CDR3 DNA reads TGTGCCAGCAGCCTCCGTGGGTCCGACTCCTACGAGCAGTACTTC. The encoded protein is CASSLRGSDSYEQYF. J is TRBJ2-7 and V is TRBV21-1. TRBV21-1 is a documented pseudogene. The CDR3 spans 15 residues.

This clonotype turned up a few times. The genes are TRBV30 and TRBJ2-3; unclear D gene. Germline CDR1 and CDR2: GTSNPN and SVGIG (reference sequence). The CDR3 extends over 16 amino acids. The V end was cut by 3 bases, the J end by 4 bases, with 20 bases between. CDR3 in DNA: TGTGCCTGGAGCCCACTCACCGGTGGGGTCGCAGATACGCAGTATTTT. Amino acid sequence: CAWSPLTGGVADTQYF.

A few counts support this clonotype. V and J are TRBV5-1 and TRBJ2-1, with 15 bases matching TRBD2. This CDR3 has 15 amino acids. J lost 9 bases, V lost 5 bases, and 6 bases had no gene match. Germline V gene sequence: CDR1 SGHRS, CDR2 YFSETQ. CDR3 coding DNA: TGCGCCAGCAGGGGACTAGCGGGAGGTTTGGCTGAGCAGTTCTTC. Amino acids: CASRGLAGGLAEQFF.

This clonotype has more than one count but fewer than ten. Written as DNA, the CDR3 is TGTGCCAGCAGCCAAGATCGAGGACTAGCGAGGAATGAGCAGTTCTTC. Translating it yields CASSQDRGLARNEQFF. The chain is built from TRBV3-1 and TRBJ2-1, with 9 nucleotides matching TRBD2. The CDR3 extends over 16 amino acids. J lost 7 bases, V lost 0 bases, and 7 bases had no gene match. CDR1 and CDR2 from the germline V gene are LGHDT and YNNKEL (reference sequence).

This clonotype has just a few counts. The V gene is TRBV24-1, the J gene TRBJ1-1; D not certain. The CDR3 is 13 residues long. V dropped 8 bases and J dropped 4 bases, with 13 bases sitting between them. Per the germline V gene, CDR1 is KGHDR and CDR2 is SFDVKD. The CDR3 region is CATNDNGATEAFF. The CDR3 coding sequence is TGTGCCACCAATGACAACGGAGCCACTGAAGCTTTCTTT.

This chain links TRBV13 with TRBJ1-1; no clear D gene. V dropped 5 bases and J dropped 6 bases, with 10 bases sitting between them. The CDR3 covers 12 residues. Germline assignment: CDR1 PRHDT and CDR2 FYEKMQ (reference sequence). The CDR3 DNA follows: TGTGCCAGCAGCCCAAGTACGGCTGAAGCTTTCTTT. It is translated as CASSPSTAEAFF. Based on the CDR3 plus reference TRBV13 and TRBJ1-1, the full variable domain is AAGVIQSPRHLIKEKRETATLKCYPIPRHDTVYWYQQGPGQDPQFLISFYEKMQSDKGSIPDRFSAQQFSDYHSELNMSSLELGDSALYFCASSPSTAEAFFGQGTRLTVV.

This clonotype was seen more than once but under ten times. CDR3 nucleotides: TGTGCCAGCAGGCTCCTTCACACTGAAGCTTTCTTT. Amino acid sequence: CASRLLHTEAFF. The J gene is TRBJ1-1, the V gene TRBV28, with no clear D. The germline V gene encodes CDR1 MDHEN and CDR2 SYDVKM. The CDR3 covers 12 residues. V dropped 6 bases and J dropped 3 bases, with 8 bases sitting between them.